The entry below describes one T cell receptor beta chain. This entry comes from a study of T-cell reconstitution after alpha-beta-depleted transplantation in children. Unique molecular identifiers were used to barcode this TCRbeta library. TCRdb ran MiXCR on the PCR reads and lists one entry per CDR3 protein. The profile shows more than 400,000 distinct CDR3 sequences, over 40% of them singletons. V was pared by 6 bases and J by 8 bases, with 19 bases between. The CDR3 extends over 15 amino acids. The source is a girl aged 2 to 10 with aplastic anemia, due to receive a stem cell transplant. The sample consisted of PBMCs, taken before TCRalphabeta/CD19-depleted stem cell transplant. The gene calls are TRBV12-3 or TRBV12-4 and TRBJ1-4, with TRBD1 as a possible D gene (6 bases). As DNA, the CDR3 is TGTGCCAGCAGGCCCTCTACAGGGTTAAAGGAAAAACTGTTTTTT. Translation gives CASRPSTGLKEKLFF.